A single sample gave rise to the 31 T cell receptor beta chains below, sequenced in a study of blood T cell repertoires in COVID-19. Only in-frame clones appear in the TCRdb table, and some are missing; sequencing was by immunoSEQ multiplex PCR. The sample has about 380,000 clones; roughly 86% are singletons. The specimen sequenced was peripheral blood. The receptors shown here come from a human donor with acute or convalescent COVID-19. The donor label of this sample is uncertain.

Written as DNA, the CDR3 is TGTGCCAGCAGACAGGGTTACCGAAACACCATATATTTT. This encodes CASRQGYRNTIYF. The chain is built from TRBV12-3 or TRBV12-4 and TRBJ1-3, with a possible D match to TRBD1 (6 bases). V shed 6 bases and J shed 5 bases, with 11 bases lying between them. This CDR3 spans 13 amino acids.

The chain joins TRBV11-2 to TRBJ2-3; no clear D gene. The CDR3 totals 14 residues. V was shortened by 0 bases and J by 3 bases, with 7 bases between the two germline ends. Germline V lookup: CDR1 SGHAT, CDR2 FQNNGV. The CDR3: CASSLDTVTDTQYF. The DNA for the CDR3 is TGTGCCAGCAGCTTAGATACAGTGACAGATACGCAGTATTTT. Together with reference TRBV11-2 and TRBJ2-3, the CDR3 gives the full variable domain: EAGVAQSPRYKIIEKRQSVAFWCNPISGHATLYWYQQILGQGPKLLIQFQNNGVVDDSQLPKDRFSAERLKGVDSTLKIQPAKLEDSAVYLCASSLDTVTDTQYFGPGTRLTVL.

The chain carries TRBV29-1 and TRBJ2-2; D might be TRBD1 (5 bases). The CDR3 has 15 residues. Germline V gene lookup returns CDR1 SQVTM and CDR2 ANQGSEA. V was pared by 4 bases and J by 0 bases, with 12 bases between. The CDR3 DNA is TGCAGCGTTGGCCCAGGGCTCGCGAACACCGGGGAGCTGTTTTTT. It translates to CSVGPGLANTGELFF.

On this clone: In the same sample, other DNA sequences code for this CDR3. The chain uses TRBV5-1 and TRBJ1-6, with unresolved D. The CDR3 is made up of 13 amino acids. V was trimmed by 0 bases and J by 8 bases, leaving 6 bases between them. Germline values: CDR1 SGHRS, CDR2 YFSETQ. The CDR3 DNA reads as TGCGCCAGCAGCTTGGTACCGGATTCACCCCTCCACTTT. This gives the protein CASSLVPDSPLHF.

This chain connects TRBV30 to TRBJ1-4; 8 positions agree with TRBD1. Germline CDR1 GTSNPN, CDR2 SVGIG (reference sequence). V gave up 5 bases and J gave up 6 bases; unmatched junction bases: 17. This CDR3 region has 17 residues. CDR3 DNA: TGTGCCTGGTCCCGGGACAGGATCCCCGGGTCGGATGAAAAACTGTTTTTT. Its translation: CAWSRDRIPGSDEKLFF.

This sequence joins TRBV7-9 and TRBJ1-1; TRBD1 matches 7 bases. CDR1 SEHNR and CDR2 FQNEAQ come from the germline V gene (reference sequence). Trimming cost V 1 base and J 8 bases; bases outside gene matches: 4. The CDR3 has 13 residues. CDR3 amino acids: CASSLETGQEAFF. The CDR3 nucleotides are TGTGCCAGCAGCTTAGAGACAGGGCAAGAAGCTTTCTTT.

The chain links TRBV27 to TRBJ2-5, with 7 bases matching TRBD2. The CDR3 loop spans 15 amino acids. The J segment lost 4 bases and the V segment lost 2 bases, leaving 7 bases of the junction unmatched. Germline assignment: CDR1 MNHEY and CDR2 SMNVEV (reference sequence). The CDR3 DNA reads as TGTGCCAGCAGTTTAGGTCGGGGGGAGGGAGAGACCCAGTACTTC. Protein product: CASSLGRGEGETQYF.

The V gene is TRBV19, the J gene TRBJ1-6; TRBD1 matches 9 bases. The CDR3 runs to 13 residues. Losses at the gene ends were 7 bases for V and 13 bases for J; bases not matched to a gene: 8. From germline, CDR1 is LNHDA and CDR2 SQIVND (reference sequence). The CDR3 nucleotides read TGTGCCAGTACCCCGGGACAGGGATCTCCCCTCCACTTT. Encoded protein: CASTPGQGSPLHF. Combining the CDR3 with reference TRBV19 and TRBJ1-6 gives the whole variable domain DGGITQSPKYLFRKEGQNVTLSCEQNLNHDAMYWYRQDPGQGLRLIYYSQIVNDFQKGDIAEGYSVSREKKESFPLTVTSAQKNPTAFYLCASTPGQGSPLHFGNGTRLTVT.

This clone turned up a few times. The gene calls are TRBV2 and TRBJ2-6, with 7 nucleotides matching TRBD1. The V segment lost 9 bases and the J segment 0 bases; nucleotides outside the gene matches: 8. Germline CDR1 SNHLY, CDR2 FYNNEI. The CDR3 consists of 16 residues. The CDR3 region is CASSGTAVSGANVLTF. CDR3 DNA: TGTGCCAGTTCCGGGACAGCGGTCTCTGGGGCCAACGTCCTGACTTTC.

The chain links TRBV3-1 (or the pseudogene TRBV3-2) to TRBJ2-1; 8 nucleotides line up with TRBD1. J lost 5 bases, V lost 5 bases, and 8 bases had no gene match. Germline assignment: CDR1 LGHDT and CDR2 YNNKEL (reference sequence). This CDR3 is built from 15 residues. CDR3 protein: CASSTRTGRNNEQFF. In nucleotides, the CDR3 is TGTGCCAGCAGCACCCGGACAGGGAGAAACAATGAGCAGTTCTTC.

This clone was found a few times. The rearrangement links TRBV2 to TRBJ1-5; D gene ambiguous. Trimming removed 5 bases from V and 0 bases from J, with 11 bases in between. Germline assignment: CDR1 SNHLY and CDR2 FYNNEI. The CDR3 covers 15 residues. The CDR3: CASSYTGNSNQPQHF. In DNA, the CDR3 is TGTGCCAGCAGTTACACCGGGAATAGCAATCAGCCCCAGCATTTT.

V and J are TRBV19 and TRBJ2-7; D is unclear. With 5 bases removed from V and 0 bases from J, the gap between germline ends came to 11 bases. Germline lookup yields CDR1 LNHDA and CDR2 SQIVND (reference sequence). The CDR3 totals 14 residues. Here the CDR3 reads CASSRRWSSYEQYF. The CDR3 nucleotides read TGTGCCAGTAGTCGACGGTGGAGCTCCTACGAGCAGTACTTC.

CDR3 region: CASSSNRGPEAFF. The DNA of the CDR3 is TGTGCCAGCAGCTCGAACAGGGGCCCTGAAGCTTTCTTT. The J gene is TRBJ1-1, the V gene TRBV5-5; the match to TRBD1 covers 7 bases. The CDR3 is made up of 13 amino acids. Germline V CDR1 and CDR2: SGHKS, YYEKEE (reference sequence). Trimming cost V 3 bases and J 6 bases; bases outside gene matches: 5.

The genes are TRBV6-5 and TRBJ2-3, with TRBD2 identical over 7 bases. The CDR3 spans 14 residues. The V and J ends lost 4 bases and 1 base, in that order; junction bases with no gene match: 2. From germline, CDR1 is MNHEY and CDR2 SVGAGI. The CDR3 loop is CASSLGGGTDTQYF. The CDR3 DNA reads TGTGCCAGCAGTTTGGGGGGGGGCACAGATACGCAGTATTTT.

The V and J genes are TRBV18 and TRBJ2-5, with no clear D. Germline V gene sequence: CDR1 KGHSH, CDR2 LQKENI. V shed 1 base and J shed 2 bases, with 5 bases lying between them. The CDR3 has 13 residues. CDR3 DNA: TGTGCCAGCTCACCACTGCTACAAGAGACCCAGTACTTC. Translated, it gives CASSPLLQETQYF.

The rearrangement joins TRBV7-9 to TRBJ2-3, with 13 bases aligning to TRBD2. This CDR3 is 18 amino acids long. Germline V gene sequence: CDR1 SEHNR, CDR2 FQNEAQ (reference sequence). With 4 bases clipped from V and 2 bases from J, the junction kept 9 bases outside the gene matches. The DNA of the CDR3 is TGTGCCAGCAGCTCCCGCCGGACTAGCGGGAGCAACACAGATACGCAGTATTTT. Encoded protein: CASSSRRTSGSNTDTQYF.

V and J are TRBV30 and TRBJ1-5; D gene unclear. CDR3 length equals 13 residues. The V end lost 2 bases, the J end lost 3 bases, and 8 bases lay between the germline ends. Looked up from germline, CDR1 is GTSNPN and CDR2 is SVGIG (reference sequence). In nucleotides, the CDR3 is TGTGCCTGGAGTTCGGGATTCAATCAGCCCCAGCATTTT. The encoded protein is CAWSSGFNQPQHF.

The J gene is TRBJ1-5, the V gene TRBV6-5; the D is unclear. The CDR3 runs to 14 residues. Germline CDR1 reads MNHEY; CDR2 reads SVGAGI. Trimming removed 1 base from V and 4 bases from J, with 8 bases in between. CDR3 sequence: CASSYYAGNQPQHF. CDR3 DNA sequence: TGTGCCAGCAGTTACTACGCAGGAAATCAGCCCCAGCATTTT.

This clone was detected a few times. The chain is built from TRBV30 and TRBJ2-5, with D possibly TRBD2 on 7 matching bases. Trimming stripped 2 bases from V and 6 bases from J, with 13 bases between. Germline CDR1 GTSNPN, CDR2 SVGIG (reference sequence). The CDR3 runs to 13 residues. The CDR3 bases are TGTGCCTGGAGTACGGGGGGCCGGAAGACCCAGTACTTC. It specifies CAWSTGGRKTQYF.

V usage is TRBV30 and J usage is TRBJ1-1; the D gene is possibly TRBD1 (5 bases). This CDR3 is 12 amino acids long. CDR1 and CDR2 from the germline V gene are GTSNPN and SVGIG (reference sequence). This CDR3 is CAAQYGGTEAFF. As DNA, the CDR3 is TGTGCAGCGCAGTATGGGGGGACTGAAGCTTTCTTT.

This rearrangement joins TRBV6-5 to TRBJ2-7; a possible D gene is TRBD2 (6 bases). Germline CDR1 and CDR2: MNHEY and SVGAGI. V shed 2 bases and J shed 4 bases, with 15 bases lying between them. The CDR3 contains 15 residues. In DNA form, the CDR3 reads TGTGCCAGCAGTTACGTTCGGGGGAGTGGGTACGAGCAGTACTTC. Amino acids: CASSYVRGSGYEQYF.

This rearrangement joins TRBV12-5 to TRBJ2-7; 9 nucleotides match TRBD2. V trimming: 1 base; J trimming: 3 bases; junction bases outside the gene matches: 10. CDR1 and CDR2 (germline): LGHNT, FRNRAP. The CDR3 has 17 residues. CDR3 in amino acids: CASGLDTSGRDFYEQYF. The CDR3 DNA is TGTGCTAGTGGTTTGGACACTAGCGGGCGTGATTTCTACGAGCAGTACTTC.

This chain connects TRBV19 to TRBJ1-1, with 9 bases matching TRBD1. CDR1 is LNHDA and CDR2 is SQIVND in the germline V gene (reference sequence). The CDR3 runs 14 residues. The V and J ends lost 7 bases and 5 bases, in that order; junction bases with no gene match: 8. The CDR3 region has the DNA TGTGCCAGTAAGGGACAGGGCTTTTGGACTGAAGCTTTCTTT. Its translation: CASKGQGFWTEAFF. Filled out from reference TRBV19 and TRBJ1-1, the complete variable domain reads DGGITQSPKYLFRKEGQNVTLSCEQNLNHDAMYWYRQDPGQGLRLIYYSQIVNDFQKGDIAEGYSVSREKKESFPLTVTSAQKNPTAFYLCASKGQGFWTEAFFGQGTRLTVV.

V usage is TRBV4-1 and J usage is TRBJ1-2; D uncertain. Germline values: CDR1 MGHRA, CDR2 YSYEKL. The CDR3 is 16 amino acids. V shed 0 bases and J shed 0 bases, with 11 bases lying between them. CDR3 sequence (DNA): TGCGCCAGCAGCCAAGATCTAGGCGGATCTAACTATGGCTACACCTTC. Its protein product is CASSQDLGGSNYGYTF.

There are a few counts of this clone. The DNA of the CDR3 is TGTGCCAGTAGTATGTACGGACTTCCCTACAATGAGCAGTTCTTC. Its translation: CASSMYGLPYNEQFF. The chain couples TRBV19 to TRBJ2-1; the D gene is possibly TRBD2 (5 bases). There are 15 residues in the CDR3. In germline, CDR1 is LNHDA, CDR2 SQIVND (reference sequence). V lost 3 bases, J lost 2 bases, and 11 bases lay in between.

This clone was recorded only once. The chain uses TRBV28 and TRBJ2-1; TRBD2 matches at 13 bases. There are 15 residues in the CDR3. V lost 6 bases to trimming and J lost 9 bases; unmatched junction nucleotides: 8. Germline V gene sequence: CDR1 MDHEN, CDR2 SYDVKM. The CDR3 DNA is TGTGCCAGCAGCCCCGGGACTAGCGGGGACCCTGAGCAGTTCTTC. It specifies CASSPGTSGDPEQFF.

This chain connects TRBV18 to TRBJ1-5; tentative D call: TRBD1 (5 bases). The V and J ends lost 6 bases and 7 bases respectively, with 22 bases between them. The germline gives CDR1 KGHSH, CDR2 LQKENI. This CDR3 has 16 residues. The chain's CDR3 is CASSVLGGAQGQPQHF. The CDR3 DNA follows: TGTGCCAGCTCCGTACTCGGAGGGGCACAAGGGCAGCCCCAGCATTTT. The full variable domain, completed using reference TRBV18 and TRBJ1-5, is NAGVMQNPRHLVRRRGQEARLRCSPMKGHSHVYWYRQLPEEGLKFMVYLQKENIIDESGMPKERFSAEFPKEGPSILRIQQVVRGDSAAYFCASSVLGGAQGQPQHFGDGTRLSIL.

The rearrangement joins TRBV7-2 to TRBJ1-1; 10 positions match TRBD1. Germline CDR1 reads SGHTA; CDR2 reads FQGNSA. The CDR3 consists of 16 residues. V was pared by 4 bases and J by 7 bases, with 12 bases of the junction left unmatched. The CDR3 protein is CASSSSPRQGAREAFF. CDR3 bases: TGTGCCAGCAGCTCCAGCCCAAGACAGGGGGCGCGTGAAGCTTTCTTT. The whole variable domain, remainder taken from reference TRBV7-2 and TRBJ1-1, is GAGVSQSPSNKVTEKGKDVELRCDPISGHTALYWYRQSLGQGLEFLIYFQGNSAPDKSGLPSDRFSAERTGGSVSTLTIQRTQQEDSAVYLCASSSSPRQGAREAFFGQGTRLTVV.

This chain joins TRBV28 and TRBJ1-2, with D possibly being TRBD1 (6 bases). The germline V gene has CDR1 MDHEN and CDR2 SYDVKM. The V end lost 6 bases, the J end lost 1 base, and 18 bases lay between the germline ends. The CDR3 runs to 16 residues. The CDR3 bases are TGTGCCAGCAGCCCCTCGTTGACAGGTCGTAACTATGGCTACACCTTC. Residues: CASSPSLTGRNYGYTF.

This chain connects TRBV6-6 to TRBJ2-7, with 11 bases lining up with TRBD2. Looked up from germline, CDR1 is MNHNY and CDR2 is SVGAGI (reference sequence). Losses at the gene ends were 6 bases for V and 3 bases for J; bases not matched to a gene: 4. The CDR3 length is 14 residues. CDR3 DNA: TGTGCCAGCAGCTCCGGGACTAGCGGCTACGAGCAGTACTTC. This sequence encodes CASSSGTSGYEQYF.

This chain connects TRBV7-8 to TRBJ1-5, with 11 bases aligning to TRBD1. The CDR3 sequence is 19 residues long. Germline loops: CDR1 SGHVS, CDR2 FQNEAQ. The V gene end was trimmed by 5 bases and the J gene end by 1 base; junction bases not matched to a gene: 13. The CDR3 loop is CASSVPGTGGIGSNQPQHF. The CDR3 DNA sequence: TGTGCCAGCAGCGTCCCCGGGACAGGGGGAATAGGAAGCAATCAGCCCCAGCATTTT.